The 21 T cell receptor beta chains presented below share a single source sample, sequenced in a study of T cells in localized non-small cell lung cancer. Sequencing was performed with immunoSEQ multiplex PCR; in TCRdb, only in-frame clones are kept and a portion is missing. The sample holds over 20,000 clones; under 90% are singletons and the top ten take roughly 15%. Sequenced here: PBMCs, sampled before any cancer treatment. These TCRs come from a woman between 35 and 70 years old with stage II squamous cell lung carcinoma.

The rearrangement uses TRBV6-1 and TRBJ1-5; no clear D gene. The CDR3 is made up of 13 amino acids. Germline values: CDR1 MNHNS, CDR2 SASEGT. The V gene lost 8 bases and the J gene lost 7 bases, with 15 bases spanning the gap. CDR3 nucleotide sequence: TGTGCCAGCCGGGAGGGCTTGGGACAGCCCCAGCATTTT. This codes for CASREGLGQPQHF.

The genes are TRBV7-8 and TRBJ1-5; D not resolved. Between the trimmed V and J ends, which lost 0 bases and 0 bases, there was a span of 9 bases. The CDR3 covers 16 residues. Per germline, CDR1 SGHVS and CDR2 FQNEAQ. CDR3 residues: CASSLARSNSNQPQHF. As DNA, the CDR3 is TGTGCCAGCAGCTTAGCGCGGTCGAATAGCAATCAGCCCCAGCATTTT.

The chain carries TRBV4-3 and TRBJ2-2, with D possibly matching TRBD2 (5 bases). The V end was cut by 0 bases, the J end by 4 bases, with 12 bases between. Germline loops: CDR1 LGHNA, CDR2 YSLEER. This CDR3 has 16 residues. DNA of the CDR3: TGCGCCAGCAGCCAAGAGTTTGTCGGAGGCACCGGGGAGCTGTTTTTT. Translation gives CASSQEFVGGTGELFF.

The rearrangement joins TRBV5-6 to TRBJ2-7, with D maybe TRBD1 (6 bases). V gave up 2 bases and J gave up 5 bases, with 14 bases separating them. The CDR3 totals 14 residues. The germline gives CDR1 SGHDT, CDR2 YYEEEE. The CDR3 spells CASSLVTGRNEQYF. CDR3 nucleotides: TGTGCCAGCAGCTTAGTAACAGGGAGAAACGAGCAGTACTTC.

V is TRBV2 and J is TRBJ1-5; D is unresolved. The CDR3 extends over 14 amino acids. Trimming left V 3 bases short and J 9 bases short, with 15 bases between. The V gene's germline CDR1 is SNHLY and CDR2 FYNNEI. Here the CDR3 reads CASSDFSEYAPQHF. Here the CDR3 DNA reads TGTGCCAGCAGTGATTTCTCCGAATATGCGCCCCAGCATTTT.

The chain links TRBV27 to TRBJ2-2, with 7 bases fitting TRBD1. CDR1 and CDR2 from the germline V gene are MNHEY and SMNVEV (reference sequence). The CDR3 is 16 amino acids. Losses at the gene ends were 8 bases for V and 4 bases for J; bases not matched to a gene: 13. The CDR3: CASGYIGGRGTGELFF. In nucleotides, the CDR3 is TGTGCCAGCGGTTACATAGGGGGCAGGGGCACCGGGGAGCTGTTTTTT.

V usage is TRBV15 and J usage is TRBJ2-5, with D unclear. Per germline, CDR1 LNHNV and CDR2 YYDKDF (reference sequence). Trimming shortened V by 0 bases and J by 5 bases, and 7 bases separated the two germline ends. The CDR3 has 13 residues. The CDR3 protein is CATSRDTRETQYF. The CDR3 DNA reads as TGTGCCACCAGCAGAGATACCAGGGAGACCCAGTACTTC.

The chain employs TRBV5-6 and TRBJ1-1; D may be TRBD1 (5 bases). CDR3 length equals 11 residues. In germline, CDR1 is SGHDT, CDR2 YYEEEE. The germline V and J ends were trimmed by 6 bases and 11 bases, with 14 bases remaining between them. The CDR3 nucleotides read TGTGCCAGCATCTTTGGGGACGCGGCTTTCTTT. This codes for CASIFGDAAFF.

The rearrangement links TRBV19 to TRBJ1-4; D is unclear. CDR1 LNHDA and CDR2 SQIVND come from the germline V gene (reference sequence). Trimming pared 6 bases from V and 0 bases from J, leaving 14 bases between. The CDR3 loop spans 16 amino acids. CDR3 sequence reads: CASRKLGSATNEKLFF. The CDR3 bases are TGTGCCAGTAGGAAGCTGGGGTCTGCAACTAATGAAAAACTGTTTTTT. Filled out from reference TRBV19 and TRBJ1-4, the complete variable domain reads DGGITQSPKYLFRKEGQNVTLSCEQNLNHDAMYWYRQDPGQGLRLIYYSQIVNDFQKGDIAEGYSVSREKKESFPLTVTSAQKNPTAFYLCASRKLGSATNEKLFFGSGTQLSVL.

The chain combines TRBV27 with TRBJ2-7; 13 nucleotides align to TRBD2. The CDR3 sequence is 13 residues long. In germline, CDR1 is MNHEY, CDR2 SMNVEV (reference sequence). V gave up 6 bases and J gave up 6 bases; unmatched junction bases: 2. CDR3 loop: CASRTSGRIEQYF. In DNA, the CDR3 is TGTGCCAGCAGGACTAGCGGGAGGATCGAGCAGTACTTC.

This sequence joins TRBV5-1 and TRBJ2-3; 8 positions match TRBD2. Trimming at V came to 2 bases and at J to 0 bases, leaving 2 bases not matched to a gene. This CDR3 contains 15 residues. Per the germline V gene, CDR1 is SGHRS and CDR2 is YFSETQ. Written as DNA, the CDR3 is TGCGCCAGCAGCTTTTTAGCGGGAAGCACAGATACGCAGTATTTT. Amino acid sequence: CASSFLAGSTDTQYF.

This rearrangement joins TRBV19 to TRBJ1-1; 11 bases are shared with TRBD1. The CDR3 is 17 residues long. After removal of 5 bases from V and 4 bases from J, the junction contained 12 bases not matched to a gene. Germline V lookup: CDR1 LNHDA, CDR2 SQIVND (reference sequence). CDR3 in DNA: TGTGCCAGTAGTGACCCGGGACAGGGGGAGTGGGGCACTGAAGCTTTCTTT. It translates to CASSDPGQGEWGTEAFF.

The chain couples TRBV5-1 to TRBJ2-2; D gene uncertain. CDR1 SGHRS and CDR2 YFSETQ come from the germline V gene. This CDR3 is built from 13 residues. V dropped 0 bases and J dropped 7 bases, with 7 bases sitting between them. The CDR3 reads CASSLAPDGELFF. In DNA, the CDR3 is TGCGCCAGCAGCTTGGCCCCGGACGGGGAGCTGTTTTTT.

The chain links TRBV5-4 to TRBJ2-7, with 7 positions matching TRBD2. Trimming removed 2 bases from V and 2 bases from J; junction bases left unmatched: 1. CDR1 SGHNT and CDR2 YYREEE come from the germline V gene (reference sequence). The CDR3 loop spans 13 amino acids. CDR3 coding DNA: TGTGCCAGCAGCTTCGCGGGGGCCTACGAGCAGTACTTC. Amino acid sequence: CASSFAGAYEQYF.

This clone has just a few counts. This chain connects TRBV4-1 to TRBJ2-3; D not certain. V shed 3 bases and J shed 0 bases, with 13 bases lying between them. CDR1 is MGHRA and CDR2 is YSYEKL in the germline V gene. This CDR3 has 16 amino acids. CDR3: CASSHLNLVSTDTQYF. In nucleotides, the CDR3 is TGCGCCAGCAGCCACCTAAATCTAGTTAGCACAGATACGCAGTATTTT.

The rearrangement joins TRBV27 to TRBJ2-7; D is possibly TRBD2 (5 bases). V was pared by 5 bases and J by 6 bases, with 8 bases between. The CDR3 has 11 amino acids. From germline, CDR1 is MNHEY and CDR2 SMNVEV (reference sequence). The CDR3 DNA reads as TGTGCCAGCAGTCTCGAGGGCGAGCAGTACTTC. Translation gives CASSLEGEQYF.

This clone was seen only once. The chain couples TRBV30 to TRBJ1-5; tentatively, D is TRBD1 (6 bases). CDR1 is GTSNPN and CDR2 is SVGIG in the germline V gene (reference sequence). Trimming shortened V by 8 bases and J by 6 bases, and 20 bases separated the two germline ends. This CDR3 has 14 residues. CDR3 nucleotide sequence: TGTGCCGACGAGGCGGGGGGGCGTGGTCAGCCCCAGCATTTT. Translation gives CADEAGGRGQPQHF.

The rearrangement uses TRBV21-1 and TRBJ2-3; TRBD1 is the table's D call, not checked against the DNA. TRBV21-1 is a pseudogene locus. The CDR3 has 20 residues. In DNA form, the CDR3 reads TGTGCCAGCAGCCCTATGAGCTATCGCGGACAGCTCTGTAGCACAGATACGCAGTATTTT. As protein: CASSPMSYRGQLCSTDTQYF.

The chain recombines TRBV11-1 with TRBJ2-1; D uncertain. The CDR3 length is 14 residues. Looked up from germline, CDR1 is SGHAT and CDR2 is FQDESV (reference sequence). V lost 0 bases and J lost 3, with 6 bases in between. The CDR3 sequence: CASSLARDYNEQFF. The CDR3 region has the DNA TGTGCCAGCAGCTTAGCGAGAGACTACAATGAGCAGTTCTTC.

The rearrangement joins TRBV28 to TRBJ1-4; no definite D call. The germline V and J ends were trimmed by 2 bases and 3 bases, with 10 bases remaining between them. From germline, CDR1 is MDHEN and CDR2 SYDVKM. This CDR3 contains 15 residues. The CDR3 loop reads CASSLTAQPNEKLFF. The CDR3 region has the DNA TGTGCCAGCAGTTTAACGGCACAGCCTAATGAAAAACTGTTTTTT.

This rearrangement joins TRBV10-3 to TRBJ1-2; D unclear. Germline loops: CDR1 ENHRY, CDR2 SYGVKD. V dropped 0 bases and J dropped 4 bases, with 6 bases sitting between them. The CDR3 totals 13 residues. In nucleotides, the CDR3 is TGTGCCATCAGTGAGTCATGGGGCTATGGCTACACCTTC. Protein: CAISESWGYGYTF.